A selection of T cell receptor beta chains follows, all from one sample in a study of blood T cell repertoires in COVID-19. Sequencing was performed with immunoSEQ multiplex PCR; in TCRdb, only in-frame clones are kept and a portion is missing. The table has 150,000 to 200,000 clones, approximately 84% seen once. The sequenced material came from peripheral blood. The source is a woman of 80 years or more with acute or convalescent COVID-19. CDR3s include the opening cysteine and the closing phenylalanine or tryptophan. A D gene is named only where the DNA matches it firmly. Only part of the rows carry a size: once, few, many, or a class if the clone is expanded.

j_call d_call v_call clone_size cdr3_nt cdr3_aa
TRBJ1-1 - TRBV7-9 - TGTGCCAGCAGCTTAGGGGCAGAAGGTGCTGAAGCTTTCTTT CASSLGAEGAEAFF
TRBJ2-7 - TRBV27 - TGTGCCAGCAGTTTATATCGGGGGGCGCTGCACGAGCAGTACTTC CASSLYRGALHEQYF
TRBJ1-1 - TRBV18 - TGTGCCAGCTCATCCGACTATGGCGCTGAAGCTTTCTTT CASSSDYGAEAFF
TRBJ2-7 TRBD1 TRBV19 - TGTGCCAGTAGTTCCGGGGACAGGGGAAGCTACGAGCAGTACTTC CASSSGDRGSYEQYF
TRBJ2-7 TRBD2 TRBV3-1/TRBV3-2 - TGTGCCAGCAGCCAAGCGCGACTAGCGGGAGTCGAGCAGTACTTC CASSQARLAGVEQYF
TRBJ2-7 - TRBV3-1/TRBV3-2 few TGTGCCAGCAGCCAGGGGGCGTCATCCTCCTACGAGCAGTACTTC CASSQGASSSYEQYF
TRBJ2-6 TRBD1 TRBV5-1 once TGCGCCAGCAGCTTGGCCGTCAGGGGGCTTGGGGCCAACGTCCTGACTTTC CASSLAVRGLGANVLTF
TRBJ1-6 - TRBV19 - TGTGCCAGTAGTATGCGACAGGTTCAATCACCCCTCCACTTT CASSMRQVQSPLHF
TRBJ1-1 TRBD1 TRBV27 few TGTGCCAGCAGTCTTGGACAGGCGGCTGAAGCTTTCTTT CASSLGQAAEAFF
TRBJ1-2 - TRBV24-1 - TGTGCCACCAGTGATCAGGGGAACTATGGCTACACCTTC CATSDQGNYGYTF
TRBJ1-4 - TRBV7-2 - TGTGCCAGCAGCTTAGTATCCGGGTTGAGGCGTGAAAAACTGTTTTTT CASSLVSGLRREKLFF
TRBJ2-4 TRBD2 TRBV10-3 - TGTGCCATCAGTGACCCAGGACTAGCGGGAGGCAAAAGCATTCAGTACTTC CAISDPGLAGGKSIQYF
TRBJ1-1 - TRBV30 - TGTGCCAGGGTGGAGGATTGGGAAGCTTTCTTT CARVEDWEAFF
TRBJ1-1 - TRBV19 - TGTGCCAGTAGCCAGGGCTTCCCGGGCACTGAAGCTTTCTTT CASSQGFPGTEAFF
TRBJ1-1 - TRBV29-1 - TGCAGCGTTGAGATAGGGAGGGAGACTGAAGCTTTCTTT CSVEIGRETEAFF
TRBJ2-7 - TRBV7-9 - TGTGCCAGCAGCCTAAGACAGTACGAGCAGTACTTC CASSLRQYEQYF
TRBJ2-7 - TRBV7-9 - TGTGCCAGCAGCCAAATAGCCAGCTACGAGCAGTACTTC CASSQIASYEQYF
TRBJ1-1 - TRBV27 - TGTGCCAGCAGTTTTGCCGGACAGAAGGAAGCTTTCTTT CASSFAGQKEAFF
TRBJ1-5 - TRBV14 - TGTGCCAGCAGCCTCGACTTTGCTGGTCCCCAGCATTTT CASSLDFAGPQHF
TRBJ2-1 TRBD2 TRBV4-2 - TGTGCCAGCAGCCAAGATGTAAGCGGGAGGGCCGGCCTGAACAATGAGCAGTTCTTC CASSQDVSGRAGLNNEQFF
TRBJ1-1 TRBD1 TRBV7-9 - TGTGCCAGCAGCTTACTGACAGGGGGTGCGAACACTGAAGCTTTCTTT CASSLLTGGANTEAFF
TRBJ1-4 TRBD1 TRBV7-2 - TGTGCCAGCAGCCGCCCGGGACAGGGAGAAAAACTGTTTTTT CASSRPGQGEKLFF
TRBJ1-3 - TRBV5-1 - TGCGCCAGCAGCTTGACGGGAGGAAACACCATATATTTT CASSLTGGNTIYF
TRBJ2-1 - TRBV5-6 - TGTGCCAGCAGTGCTGGAGCGGTTGAGCAGTTCTTC CASSAGAVEQFF
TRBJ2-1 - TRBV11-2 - TGTGCCAGCAGCTTAATCTCCGGTGAGCAGTTCTTC CASSLISGEQFF
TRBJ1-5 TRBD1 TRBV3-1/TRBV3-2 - TGTGCCAGCAGCCAAGGGACAGGGTATCAGCCCCAGCATTTT CASSQGTGYQPQHF
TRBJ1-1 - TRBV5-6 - TGTGCCAGCAGCCACCGACAGATAAGGAACACTGAAGCTTTCTTT CASSHRQIRNTEAFF
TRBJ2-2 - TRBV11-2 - TGTGCCAGCAGCTTAGGCGGGAATGCCGGGGAGCTGTTTTTT CASSLGGNAGELFF